The 9 T cell receptor beta chains listed next were all sequenced from one sample in a study. MiXCR, run by TCRdb on the RT-PCR reads, gives a single entry per CDR3 protein. This sample has hundreds of thousands of distinct CDR3 sequences; 12% to 15% occur once, and the top ten carry roughly 4%. Sequencing input: memory CD4+ T cells from blood. These receptors all stem from a female donor in good health, serving as a healthy control.

This clonotype was detected only a few times. V is TRBV7-9 and J is TRBJ1-1; D remains ambiguous. The CDR3 runs 14 residues. Trimming shortened V by 2 bases and J by 6 bases, and 13 bases separated the two germline ends. Germline V gene data show CDR1 as SEHNR and CDR2 as FQNEAQ (reference sequence). Here the CDR3 DNA reads TGTGCCAGCAGCTTATTCGAGGGATCGGCTGAAGCTTTCTTT. Amino acid sequence: CASSLFEGSAEAFF. The complete variable domain, with remaining parts taken from reference TRBV7-9 and TRBJ1-1, reads DTGVSQNPRHKITKRGQNVTFRCDPISEHNRLYWYRQTLGQGPEFLTYFQNEAQLEKSRLLSDRFSAERPKGSFSTLEIQRTEQGDSAMYLCASSLFEGSAEAFFGQGTRLTVV.

This clonotype was counted only a few times. This sequence joins TRBV5-6 and TRBJ1-2; possible D gene TRBD1, 6 bases. This CDR3 contains 15 residues. Germline CDR1 reads SGHDT; CDR2 reads YYEEEE. Trimming stripped 3 bases from V and 8 bases from J, with 20 bases between. CDR3 residues: CASSWGTLVTQGYTF. In nucleotides, the CDR3 is TGTGCCAGCAGCTGGGGGACATTGGTGACGCAAGGCTACACCTTC.

Many counts were recorded for this clonotype. The chain joins TRBV20-1 to TRBJ2-7; D is uncertain. Looked up from germline, CDR1 is DFQATT and CDR2 is SNEGSKA (reference sequence). CDR3 length: 11 residues. CDR3 bases: TGCGGTTTAATGGGAAGGCACGAGCAGTACTTC. Its protein is CGLMGRHEQYF.

This chain connects TRBV24-1 to TRBJ2-3; TRBD1 is a possible D gene (5 bases). The CDR3 runs to 12 residues. Germline V gene sequence: CDR1 KGHDR, CDR2 SFDVKD. V dropped 4 bases and J dropped 11 bases, with 12 bases sitting between them. In DNA form, the CDR3 reads TGTGCCACCAGTGACGAACCAGGGTTGCAGTATTTT. Protein sequence: CATSDEPGLQYF.

The genes are TRBV27 and TRBJ1-2, with 7 bases lining up with TRBD1. In germline, CDR1 is MNHEY, CDR2 SMNVEV (reference sequence). The trim removed 8 bases at V and 0 bases at J, leaving 6 bases unmatched. The CDR3 covers 14 residues. CDR3 protein: CASGYRGTNYGYTF. DNA of the CDR3: TGTGCCAGCGGATACAGGGGCACTAACTATGGCTACACCTTC.

This clonotype was counted a few times. V is TRBV20-1 and J is TRBJ2-7, with a possible D match to TRBD2 (6 bases). Trimming pared 6 bases from V and 3 bases from J, leaving 15 bases between. Germline V gene data show CDR1 as DFQATT and CDR2 as SNEGSKA (reference sequence). The CDR3 is made up of 13 amino acids. Here the CDR3 DNA reads TGCAGTGCCGCGACGGGGGTTCTCTACGAGCAGTACTTC. It encodes CSAATGVLYEQYF.

This clonotype has just a few counts. This sequence joins TRBV20-1 and TRBJ2-5, with a tentative D call TRBD2 (6 bases). Per the germline V gene, CDR1 is DFQATT and CDR2 is SNEGSKA (reference sequence). Trimming shortened V by 6 bases and J by 4 bases, and 12 bases separated the two germline ends. There are 12 residues in the CDR3. The CDR3 sequence is CSALLARETQYF. In DNA form, the CDR3 reads TGCAGTGCGTTACTAGCCCGAGAGACCCAGTACTTC.

V usage is TRBV28 and J usage is TRBJ2-7, with D perhaps being TRBD1 or TRBD2 (5 bases each). CDR1 and CDR2 (germline): MDHEN, SYDVKM. The V end lost 5 bases, the J end lost 5 bases, and 25 bases lay between the germline ends. This CDR3 spans 17 amino acids. The CDR3 DNA reads TGTGCCAGCAGTGCCCTCTGGCGGACCACCTTGGGGGACGAGCAGTACTTC. Translation: CASSALWRTTLGDEQYF.

This clonotype was recorded at least ten times. At one end the junction does not follow the germline gene, possibly because of a read error. This sequence joins TRBV5-1 and TRBJ2-2, with D unresolved. The length of the CDR3 is 13 residues. In germline, CDR1 is SGHRS, CDR2 YFSETQ. This chain's CDR3 is CASSSSGTGELFF. The CDR3 DNA reads as TGTGCCAGCAGCTCAAGTGGTACCGGGGAGCTGTTTTTT.